The 18 T cell receptor beta chains below come from one sample, sequenced in a study of identifying expanded T cells in peripheral blood. Profiling relied on immunoSEQ multiplex PCR, and the TCRdb table lists in-frame clones only, not all of them. The sample yields around 100,000 clones, roughly 90% seen once. The source material was blood. The source of these receptors is a person between 18 and 75 years old in good health.

V and J are TRBV6-5 and TRBJ1-4, with 7 bases matching TRBD1. The germline V gene has CDR1 MNHEY and CDR2 SVGAGI. J was trimmed by 9 bases and V by 4 bases; bases with no gene match: 14. The CDR3 has 16 amino acids. This CDR3 is CASSSGRQGLLKKLFF. Written as DNA, the CDR3 is TGTGCCAGCAGTTCCGGTCGACAGGGCCTACTTAAAAAACTGTTTTTT.

The chain joins TRBV7-2 to TRBJ1-6, with D perhaps TRBD1 (5 bases). Trimming removed 3 bases at V and 8 bases at J, with 17 bases between. Germline loops: CDR1 SGHTA, CDR2 FQGNSA. The CDR3 contains 16 residues. CDR3 sequence: CASSFITGTVDSPLHF. Here the CDR3 DNA reads TGTGCCAGCAGCTTCATCACCGGGACCGTGGATTCACCCCTCCACTTT.

The CDR3 DNA reads as TGCGCCAGCAGTGAACAGGGCGAAAAACTGTTTTTT. This translates into CASSEQGEKLFF. This chain joins TRBV10-1 and TRBJ1-4, with D possibly matching TRBD1 (6 bases). V lost 3 bases, J lost 8 bases, and 7 bases lay in between. The length of the CDR3 is 12 residues. The germline V gene has CDR1 WNHNN and CDR2 SYGVQD (reference sequence).

This chain links TRBV9 with TRBJ2-1; D may be TRBD1 (5 bases). This CDR3 contains 16 residues. Trimming removed 4 bases from V and 1 base from J, with 15 bases in between. Germline CDR1 and CDR2: SGDLS and YYNGEE. The CDR3 is CASSLRTGASYNEQFF. CDR3 bases: TGTGCCAGCAGCTTACGAACAGGAGCATCCTACAATGAGCAGTTCTTC.

The chain uses TRBV7-8 and TRBJ2-3; 7 positions agree with TRBD1. The CDR3 contains 17 residues. Germline V gene data show CDR1 as SGHVS and CDR2 as FQNEAQ. Trimming at V came to 4 bases and at J to 1 base, leaving 11 bases not matched to a gene. Here the CDR3 DNA reads TGTGCCAGCAGCTCCCCCAAGACAGGGCCTGGCACAGATACGCAGTATTTT. Translating gives CASSSPKTGPGTDTQYF.

The gene calls are TRBV7-2 and TRBJ1-2; TRBD1 is a possible D gene (5 bases). The CDR3 loop spans 15 amino acids. Trimming pared 1 base from V and 1 base from J, leaving 10 bases between. Per the germline V gene, CDR1 is SGHTA and CDR2 is FQGNSA. CDR3 protein: CASSLDGASNYGYTF. The CDR3 DNA sequence: TGTGCCAGCAGCTTAGATGGGGCGAGTAACTATGGCTACACCTTC.

This clone was counted between two and nine times. The chain links TRBV21-1 to TRBJ2-4. TRBV21-1 is a known pseudogene. This CDR3 has 15 residues. In nucleotides, the CDR3 is TGTGCCAGCAGCAAAGTCTCCGAAGCCAAAAACATTCAGTACTTC. This translates into CASSKVSEAKNIQYF.

The CDR3 coding sequence is TGTGCCACCGGACAGGGGATGGGATACGAGCAGTACTTC. Translated, it gives CATGQGMGYEQYF. This rearrangement joins TRBV2 to TRBJ2-7; 9 bases match TRBD1. With V trimmed by 10 bases and J by 4 bases, 8 bases remained unmatched. The CDR3 has 13 amino acids. Germline V gives CDR1 SNHLY, CDR2 FYNNEI.

This sequence joins TRBV2 and TRBJ1-1; a weak D match, TRBD1 (6 bases). Germline V gives CDR1 SNHLY, CDR2 FYNNEI. The CDR3 consists of 13 residues. V was shortened by 5 bases and J by 6 bases, with 13 bases between the two germline ends. The CDR3 DNA reads as TGTGCCAGCAGTCGCTTCAAGGGGGCTGAAGCTTTCTTT. It is translated as CASSRFKGAEAFF.

The rearrangement links TRBV4-3 to TRBJ2-5; 10 bases align to TRBD1. V dropped 5 bases and J dropped 5; count of bases not matched to a gene: 8. The V gene's germline CDR1 is LGHNA and CDR2 YSLEER. The CDR3 runs 15 residues. As DNA, the CDR3 is TGCGCCAGCAGCGAGACAGGGGGCAGGCCGGAGACCCAGTACTTC. It is translated as CASSETGGRPETQYF.

The chain uses TRBV20-1 and TRBJ1-2, with D hard to call. Trimming took 3 bases from V and 4 from J, leaving 6 bases between them. CDR3 size: 11 residues. Per the germline V gene, CDR1 is DFQATT and CDR2 is SNEGSKA (reference sequence). The CDR3 reads CSASRAYGYTF. The CDR3, as DNA: TGCAGTGCTAGCCGGGCCTATGGCTACACCTTC.

The chain recombines TRBV6-5 with TRBJ2-7; 7 nucleotides align to TRBD1. With 5 bases clipped from V and 7 bases from J, the junction kept 8 bases outside the gene matches. CDR3 size: 13 residues. Germline V gene sequence: CDR1 MNHEY, CDR2 SVGAGI. CDR3 sequence: CASSPGQTLEQYF. CDR3 DNA: TGTGCCAGCAGTCCGGGACAGACCTTGGAGCAGTACTTC.

V gene TRBV5-1 combines with J gene TRBJ2-3, with TRBD2 matching over 13 bases. Germline-derived CDR1 and CDR2 are SGHRS and YFSETQ. The CDR3 is made up of 17 amino acids. Trimming cost V 4 bases and J 3 bases; bases outside gene matches: 8. CDR3 DNA sequence: TGCGCCAGCAGCCAACGGACTAGCGGGGGATGGACAGATACGCAGTATTTT. The encoded protein is CASSQRTSGGWTDTQYF.

The chain combines TRBV7-6 with TRBJ1-5, with 8 bases identical to TRBD1. The V segment lost 5 bases and the J segment 7 bases; nucleotides outside the gene matches: 13. The CDR3 has 16 amino acids. Germline values: CDR1 SGHVS, CDR2 FNYEAQ. CDR3 in amino acids: CASSPLTGAIMQPQHF. CDR3 nucleotide sequence: TGTGCCAGCAGCCCTTTGACAGGGGCTATAATGCAGCCCCAGCATTTT.

The chain links TRBV4-3 to TRBJ1-1, with unresolved D. Trimming took 4 bases from V and 1 from J, leaving 25 bases between them. The CDR3 is 19 amino acids. CDR1 LGHNA and CDR2 YSLEER come from the germline V gene. CDR3 amino acids: CASSPNLWVTISGNTEAFF. DNA of the CDR3: TGCGCCAGCAGCCCTAACCTCTGGGTTACGATTTCGGGGAACACTGAAGCTTTCTTT.

The V and J genes are TRBV6-6 and TRBJ1-5, with 10 bases aligning to TRBD1. This CDR3 contains 16 residues. The germline CDR1 and CDR2 sequences are MNHNY and SVGAGI (reference sequence). The junction had 7 bases not matched to a gene; V was cut back by 7 bases and J by 1 base. The CDR3: CASNRQGAWSNQPQHF. For the CDR3, the DNA is TGTGCCAGCAACCGACAGGGGGCGTGGAGCAATCAGCCCCAGCATTTT.

The sample holds a few counts of this clone. The chain uses TRBV15 and TRBJ1-2; D unclear. In germline, CDR1 is LNHNV, CDR2 YYDKDF (reference sequence). Trimming left V 3 bases short and J 4 bases short, with 21 bases between. This CDR3 region has 17 residues. Here the CDR3 DNA reads TGTGCCACCAGCAGCCTATTGTTGGGCATAGCGGGCTATGGCTACACCTTC. Encoded protein: CATSSLLLGIAGYGYTF.

V usage is TRBV10-3 and J usage is TRBJ2-1; no definite D call. CDR3 length: 11 amino acids. Germline V gives CDR1 ENHRY, CDR2 SYGVKD. Trimming left V 2 bases short and J 9 bases short, with 5 bases between. CDR3 sequence (DNA): TGTGCCATCAGTGAGGGTATTGAGCAGTTCTTC. Translated: CAISEGIEQFF.